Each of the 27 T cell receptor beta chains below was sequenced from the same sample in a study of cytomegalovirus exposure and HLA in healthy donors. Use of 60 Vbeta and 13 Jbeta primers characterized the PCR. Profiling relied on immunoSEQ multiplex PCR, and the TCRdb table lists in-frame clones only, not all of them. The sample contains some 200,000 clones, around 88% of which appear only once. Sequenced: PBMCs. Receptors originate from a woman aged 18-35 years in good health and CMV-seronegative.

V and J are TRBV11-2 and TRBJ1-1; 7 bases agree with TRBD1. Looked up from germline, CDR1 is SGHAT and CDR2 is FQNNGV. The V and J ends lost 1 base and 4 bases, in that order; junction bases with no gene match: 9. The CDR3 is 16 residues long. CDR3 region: CASSLGLQQGLTEAFF. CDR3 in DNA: TGTGCCAGCAGCTTAGGCTTACAACAGGGGCTCACTGAAGCTTTCTTT.

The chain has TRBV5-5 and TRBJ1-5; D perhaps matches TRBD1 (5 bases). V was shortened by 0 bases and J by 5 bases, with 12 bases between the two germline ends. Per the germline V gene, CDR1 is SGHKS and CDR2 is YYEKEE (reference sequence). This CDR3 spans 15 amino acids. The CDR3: CASSLVRGGDQPQHF. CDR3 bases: TGTGCCAGCAGCTTGGTTAGGGGTGGAGATCAGCCCCAGCATTTT.

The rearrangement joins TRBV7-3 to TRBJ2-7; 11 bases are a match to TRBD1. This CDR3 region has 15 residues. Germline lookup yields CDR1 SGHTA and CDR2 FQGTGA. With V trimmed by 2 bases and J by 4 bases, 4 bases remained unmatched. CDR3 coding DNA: TGTGCCAGCAGCTTAGGACAGGGGGCGCCTTACGAGCAGTACTTC. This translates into CASSLGQGAPYEQYF.

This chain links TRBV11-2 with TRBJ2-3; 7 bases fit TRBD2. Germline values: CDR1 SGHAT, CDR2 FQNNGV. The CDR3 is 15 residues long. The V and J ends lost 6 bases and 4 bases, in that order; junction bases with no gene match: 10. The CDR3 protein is CASSFQLAFPDTQYF. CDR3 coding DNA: TGTGCCAGCAGTTTTCAACTAGCGTTCCCAGATACGCAGTATTTT.

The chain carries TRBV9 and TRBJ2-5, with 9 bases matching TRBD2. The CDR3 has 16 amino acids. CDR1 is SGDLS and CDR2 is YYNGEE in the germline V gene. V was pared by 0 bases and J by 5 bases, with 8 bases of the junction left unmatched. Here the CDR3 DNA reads TGTGCCAGCAGCGTAGGTAGCGGGAGAAGGCGTGAGACCCAGTACTTC. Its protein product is CASSVGSGRRRETQYF.

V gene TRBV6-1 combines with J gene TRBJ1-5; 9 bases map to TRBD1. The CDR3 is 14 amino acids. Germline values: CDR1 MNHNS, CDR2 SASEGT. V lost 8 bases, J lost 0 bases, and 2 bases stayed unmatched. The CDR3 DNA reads TGTGCCAGCGGGACAGGGAATAGCAATCAGCCCCAGCATTTT. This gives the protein CASGTGNSNQPQHF.

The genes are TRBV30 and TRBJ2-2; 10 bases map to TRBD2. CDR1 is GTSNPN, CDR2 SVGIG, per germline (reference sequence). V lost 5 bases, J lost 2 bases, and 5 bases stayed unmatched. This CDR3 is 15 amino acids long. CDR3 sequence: CAWFSGRRNTGELFF. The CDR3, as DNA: TGTGCCTGGTTTAGCGGGAGGAGAAACACCGGGGAGCTGTTTTTT.

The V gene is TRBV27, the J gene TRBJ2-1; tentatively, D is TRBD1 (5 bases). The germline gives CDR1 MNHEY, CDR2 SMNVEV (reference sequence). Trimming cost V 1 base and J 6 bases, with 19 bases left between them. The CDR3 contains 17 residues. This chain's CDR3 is CASSLYARWKGINEQFF. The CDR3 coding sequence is TGTGCCAGCAGTTTATACGCTCGTTGGAAGGGGATCAATGAGCAGTTCTTC.

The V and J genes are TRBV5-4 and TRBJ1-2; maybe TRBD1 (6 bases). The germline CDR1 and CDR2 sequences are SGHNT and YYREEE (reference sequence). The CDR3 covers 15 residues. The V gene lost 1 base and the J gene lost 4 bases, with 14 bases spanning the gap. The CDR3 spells CASSLLDLGGYGYTF. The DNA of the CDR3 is TGTGCCAGCAGCTTGTTGGATTTAGGGGGCTATGGCTACACCTTC.

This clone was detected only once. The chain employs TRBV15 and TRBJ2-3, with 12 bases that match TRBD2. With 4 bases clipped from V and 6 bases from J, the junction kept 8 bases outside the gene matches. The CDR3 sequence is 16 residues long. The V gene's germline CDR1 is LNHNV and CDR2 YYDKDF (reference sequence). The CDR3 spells CATSTGLAGSRDTQYF. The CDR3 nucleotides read TGTGCCACCAGCACTGGACTAGCGGGAAGTAGGGATACGCAGTATTTT.

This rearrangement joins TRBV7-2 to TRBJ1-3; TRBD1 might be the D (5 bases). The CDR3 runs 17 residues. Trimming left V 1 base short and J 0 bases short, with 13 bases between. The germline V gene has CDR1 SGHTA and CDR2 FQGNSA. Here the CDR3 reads CASSLGSDILSGNTIYF. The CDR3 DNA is TGTGCCAGCAGCTTAGGCTCGGACATACTCTCTGGAAACACCATATATTTT.

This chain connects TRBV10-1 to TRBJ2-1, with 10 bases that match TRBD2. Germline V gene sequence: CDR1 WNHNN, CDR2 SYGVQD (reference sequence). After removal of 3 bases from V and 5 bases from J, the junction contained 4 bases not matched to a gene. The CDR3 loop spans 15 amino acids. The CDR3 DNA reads TGCGCCAGCAGTGAAAGCGGGAGGGCCAACAATGAGCAGTTCTTC. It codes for CASSESGRANNEQFF.

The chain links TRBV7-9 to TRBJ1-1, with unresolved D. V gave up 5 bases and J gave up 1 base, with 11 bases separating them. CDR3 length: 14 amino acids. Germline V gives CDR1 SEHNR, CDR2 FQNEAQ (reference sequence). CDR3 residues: CASSLLAENTEAFF. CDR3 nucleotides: TGTGCCAGCAGCCTTTTGGCGGAGAACACTGAAGCTTTCTTT.

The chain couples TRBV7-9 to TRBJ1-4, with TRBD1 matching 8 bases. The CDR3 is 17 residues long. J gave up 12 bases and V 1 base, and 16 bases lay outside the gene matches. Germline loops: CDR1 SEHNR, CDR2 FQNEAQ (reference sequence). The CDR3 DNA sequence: TGTGCCAGCAGCTTAGTGGGCAGGGGGCAATTTGATTCTGAACTGTTTTTT. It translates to CASSLVGRGQFDSELFF.

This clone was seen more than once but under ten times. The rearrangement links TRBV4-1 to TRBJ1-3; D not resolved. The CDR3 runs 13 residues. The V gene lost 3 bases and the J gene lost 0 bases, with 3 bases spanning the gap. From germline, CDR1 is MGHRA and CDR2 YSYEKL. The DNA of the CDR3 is TGCGCCAGCAGCCATCTCTCTGGAAACACCATATATTTT. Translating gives CASSHLSGNTIYF.

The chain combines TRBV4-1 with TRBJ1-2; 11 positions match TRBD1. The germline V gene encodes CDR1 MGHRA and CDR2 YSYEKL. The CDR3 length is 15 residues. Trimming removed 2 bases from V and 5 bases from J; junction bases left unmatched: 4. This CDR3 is CASSQPGQGVYGYTF. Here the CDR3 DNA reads TGCGCCAGCAGCCAACCGGGACAGGGGGTTTATGGCTACACCTTC.

DNA for the CDR3: TGTGCCAGCAGCCAAGATTGGGGCCCCTACGAGCAGTACTTC. Protein sequence: CASSQDWGPYEQYF. The rearrangement uses TRBV4-2 and TRBJ2-5, with D possibly TRBD1 on 5 matching bases. The J call could be wrong; TRBJ2-7 is a better fit for the DNA end. The CDR3 consists of 14 residues. Per the germline V gene, CDR1 is LGHNA and CDR2 is YNFKEQ.

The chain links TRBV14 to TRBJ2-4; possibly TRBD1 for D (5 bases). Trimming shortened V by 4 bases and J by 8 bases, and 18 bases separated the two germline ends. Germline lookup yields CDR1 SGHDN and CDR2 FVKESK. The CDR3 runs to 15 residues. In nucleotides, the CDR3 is TGTGCCAGCAGCCGGTCCGGTAGGGGATCGGACATTCAGTACTTC. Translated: CASSRSGRGSDIQYF.

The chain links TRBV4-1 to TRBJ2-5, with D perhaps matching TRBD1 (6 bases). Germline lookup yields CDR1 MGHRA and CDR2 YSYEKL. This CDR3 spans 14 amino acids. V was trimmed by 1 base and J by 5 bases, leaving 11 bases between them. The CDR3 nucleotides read TGCGCCAGCAGCCAAGCAGGGGCCGGGGAGACCCAGTACTTC. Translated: CASSQAGAGETQYF.

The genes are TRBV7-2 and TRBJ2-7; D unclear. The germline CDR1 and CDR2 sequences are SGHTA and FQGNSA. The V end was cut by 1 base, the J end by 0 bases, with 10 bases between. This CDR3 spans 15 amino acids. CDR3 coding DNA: TGTGCCAGCAGCTTAGAACGCGCGTACTCCTACGAGCAGTACTTC. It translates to CASSLERAYSYEQYF. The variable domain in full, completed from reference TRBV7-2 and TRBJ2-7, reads GAGVSQSPSNKVTEKGKDVELRCDPISGHTALYWYRQSLGQGLEFLIYFQGNSAPDKSGLPSDRFSAERTGGSVSTLTIQRTQQEDSAVYLCASSLERAYSYEQYFGPGTRLTVT.

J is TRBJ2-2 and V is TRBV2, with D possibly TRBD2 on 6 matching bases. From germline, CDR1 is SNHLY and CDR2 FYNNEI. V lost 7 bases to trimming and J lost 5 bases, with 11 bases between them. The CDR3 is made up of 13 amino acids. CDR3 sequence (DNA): TGTGCCAGCAAGACTAGTGTAACCGGGGAGCTGTTTTTT. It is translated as CASKTSVTGELFF.

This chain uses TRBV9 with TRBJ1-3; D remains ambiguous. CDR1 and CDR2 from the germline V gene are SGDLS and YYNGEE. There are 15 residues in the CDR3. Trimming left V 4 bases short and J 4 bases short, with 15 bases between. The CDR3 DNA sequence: TGTGCCAGCAGCCAGGCCCCCAACCCGGGAAACACCATATATTTT. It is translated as CASSQAPNPGNTIYF. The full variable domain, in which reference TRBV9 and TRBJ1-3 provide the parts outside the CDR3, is DSGVTQTPKHLITATGQRVTLRCSPRSGDLSVYWYQQSLDQGLQFLIQYYNGEERAKGNILERFSAQQFPDLHSELNLSSLELGDSALYFCASSQAPNPGNTIYFGEGSWLTVV.

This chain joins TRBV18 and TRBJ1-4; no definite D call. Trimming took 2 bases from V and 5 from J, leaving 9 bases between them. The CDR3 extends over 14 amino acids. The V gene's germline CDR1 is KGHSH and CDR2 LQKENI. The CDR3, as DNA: TGTGCCAGCTCACCAGTGACGGGGAATGAAAAACTGTTTTTT. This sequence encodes CASSPVTGNEKLFF.

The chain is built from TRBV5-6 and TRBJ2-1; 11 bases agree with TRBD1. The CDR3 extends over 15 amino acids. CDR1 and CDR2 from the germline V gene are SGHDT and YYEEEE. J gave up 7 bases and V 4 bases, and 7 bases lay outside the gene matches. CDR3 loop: CASSLTGTGGNEQFF. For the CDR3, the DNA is TGTGCCAGCAGCCTGACCGGGACAGGGGGGAATGAGCAGTTCTTC.

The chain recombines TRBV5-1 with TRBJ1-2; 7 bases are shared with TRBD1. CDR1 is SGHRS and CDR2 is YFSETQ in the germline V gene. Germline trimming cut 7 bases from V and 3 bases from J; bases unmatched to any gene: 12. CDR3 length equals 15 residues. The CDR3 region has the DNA TGCGCCAGCCACCCAGGGGGAGTCCCCGACTATGGCTACACCTTC. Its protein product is CASHPGGVPDYGYTF. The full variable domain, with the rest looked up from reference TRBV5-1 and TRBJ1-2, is KAGVTQTPRYLIKTRGQQVTLSCSPISGHRSVSWYQQTPGQGLQFLFEYFSETQRNKGNFPGRFSGRQFSNSRSEMNVSTLELGDSALYLCASHPGGVPDYGYTFGSGTRLTVV.

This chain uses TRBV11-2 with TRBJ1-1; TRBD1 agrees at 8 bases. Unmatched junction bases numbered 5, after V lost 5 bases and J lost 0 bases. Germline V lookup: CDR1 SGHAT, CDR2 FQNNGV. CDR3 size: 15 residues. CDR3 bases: TGTGCCAGCAGCCCCAGGACAGGGATGAACACTGAAGCTTTCTTT. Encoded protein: CASSPRTGMNTEAFF.

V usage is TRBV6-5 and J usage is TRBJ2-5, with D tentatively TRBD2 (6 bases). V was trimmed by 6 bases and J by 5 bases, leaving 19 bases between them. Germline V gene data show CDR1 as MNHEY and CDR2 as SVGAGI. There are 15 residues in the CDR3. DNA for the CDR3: TGTGCCAGCAGCCAAAAGCGCAGGGCGGGGGAGACCCAGTACTTC. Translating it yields CASSQKRRAGETQYF.